Listed below are T cell receptor beta chains from one sample, sequenced in a study of blood T cell repertoires in COVID-19. Method: immunoSEQ multiplex PCR; TCRdb's copy keeps in-frame clones and lacks some. The sample has about 66,000 clones, about nine tenths seen once; the top ten hold less than 9.5%. Specimen: peripheral blood. These receptors all stem from a human donor in a cohort sampled during active COVID-19. The CDR3 runs from the conserved cysteine through the conserved F or W. Each record gives: clone size, V gene, D gene, CDR3 length, J gene, CDR3 protein, CDR3 DNA. A D gene is named only where the DNA matches it firmly. Expanded clones are given a class, and other clones once, few, many or no size at all.

size: NA; V: TRBV7-3; D: TRBD2; length: 15; J: TRBJ2-5; CDR3: CASSRGGSVGETQYF; DNA: TGTGCCAGCAGCCGGGGGGGCAGTGTGGGAGAGACCCAGTACTTC
size: NA; V: TRBV21-1; D: NA; length: 16; J: TRBJ2-3; CDR3: CASSKKDRDVTDTQYF; DNA: TGTGCCAGCAGCAAAAAGGACAGGGACGTCACAGATACGCAGTATTTT
size: NA; V: TRBV5-4; D: TRBD2; length: 13; J: TRBJ2-1; CDR3: CASVSSGDNEQFF; DNA: TGTGCCAGCGTCTCTAGCGGAGACAATGAGCAGTTCTTC
size: once; V: TRBV3-1/TRBV3-2; D: NA; length: 13; J: TRBJ1-1; CDR3: CASSRTGNTEAFF; DNA: TGTGCCAGCAGCCGGACGGGAAACACTGAAGCTTTCTTT
size: NA; V: TRBV28; D: NA; length: 14; J: TRBJ1-5; CDR3: CASRTPPSNQPQHF; DNA: TGTGCCAGCCGCACCCCCCCGAGTAACCAGCCCCAGCATTTT
size: NA; V: TRBV6-5; D: TRBD1; length: 15; J: TRBJ2-3; CDR3: CASGSTGVEADTQYF; DNA: TGTGCCAGCGGGTCGACAGGGGTAGAGGCAGATACGCAGTATTTT
size: NA; V: TRBV6-6; D: NA; length: 15; J: TRBJ2-7; CDR3: CASSYLGGGGYEQYF; DNA: TGTGCCAGCAGTTACTTAGGGGGGGGCGGCTACGAGCAGTACTTC
size: once; V: TRBV2; D: NA; length: 13; J: TRBJ1-6; CDR3: CARGGSYNSPLHF; DNA: TGTGCCAGAGGGGGATCCTATAATTCACCCCTCCACTTT
size: NA; V: TRBV5-1; D: TRBD1; length: 15; J: TRBJ1-1; CDR3: CASSDGTGVNTEAFF; DNA: TGCGCCAGCAGCGACGGGACAGGGGTGAACACTGAAGCTTTCTTT
size: NA; V: TRBV6-2/TRBV6-3; D: TRBD2; length: 16; J: TRBJ2-1; CDR3: CASSYSLAASYNEQFF; DNA: TGTGCCAGCAGTTACTCACTAGCGGCCAGCTACAATGAGCAGTTCTTC
size: once; V: TRBV5-1; D: NA; length: 14; J: TRBJ2-5; CDR3: CASSLEGVEETQYF; DNA: TGCGCCAGCAGCTTGGAAGGAGTGGAGGAGACCCAGTACTTC
size: NA; V: TRBV18; D: NA; length: 13; J: TRBJ1-1; CDR3: CASSPPDGMAAFF; DNA: TGTGCCAGCTCACCACCGGACGGGATGGCGGCTTTCTTT
size: NA; V: TRBV6-2/TRBV6-3; D: NA; length: 16; J: TRBJ2-4; CDR3: CASSYLRRGEKNIQYF; DNA: TGTGCCAGCAGTTACCTCCGCAGGGGGGAGAAAAACATTCAGTACTTC
size: NA; V: TRBV28; D: TRBD1; length: 15; J: TRBJ2-7; CDR3: CASNTPGQGTYEQYF; DNA: TGTGCCAGCAACACACCGGGACAGGGGACCTACGAGCAGTACTTC
size: NA; V: TRBV5-1; D: TRBD2; length: 18; J: TRBJ2-3; CDR3: CASSGIAGVGLGTDTQYF; DNA: TGCGCCAGCAGCGGAATAGCGGGAGTGGGCCTGGGCACAGATACGCAGTATTTT
size: NA; V: TRBV11-3; D: NA; length: 13; J: TRBJ2-5; CDR3: CASSLNSQETQYF; DNA: TGTGCCAGCAGCTTAAACAGTCAAGAGACCCAGTACTTC
size: NA; V: TRBV2; D: TRBD2; length: 14; J: TRBJ2-3; CDR3: CASSAGGPRDTQYF; DNA: TGTGCCAGCTCGGCGGGAGGGCCCAGAGATACGCAGTATTTT
size: once; V: TRBV7-3; D: NA; length: 16; J: TRBJ1-6; CDR3: CASSQSGGRANSPLHF; DNA: TGTGCCAGCAGCCAAAGCGGGGGGAGGGCTAATTCACCCCTCCACTTT
size: NA; V: TRBV7-9; D: TRBD2; length: 18; J: TRBJ2-1; CDR3: CASSLADSGRSVYNEQFF; DNA: TGTGCCAGCAGCTTAGCGGATAGCGGGAGGTCGGTTTACAATGAGCAGTTCTTC
size: NA; V: TRBV24-1; D: TRBD2; length: 20; J: TRBJ2-1; CDR3: CATGSRGGTSGGNRYNEQFF; DNA: TGTGCCACGGGTTCCCGAGGCGGGACTAGCGGGGGGAACCGCTACAATGAGCAGTTCTTC
size: NA; V: TRBV7-3; D: TRBD2; length: 15; J: TRBJ2-1; CDR3: CASSPRLAIGNEQFF; DNA: TGTGCCAGCAGCCCCCGACTAGCTATCGGTAATGAGCAGTTCTTC
size: NA; V: TRBV7-2; D: NA; length: 15; J: TRBJ1-6; CDR3: CASSSRGGLGSPLHF; DNA: TGTGCCAGCAGCTCTAGGGGGGGCCTTGGATCACCCCTCCACTTT
size: NA; V: TRBV19; D: TRBD1; length: 15; J: TRBJ1-6; CDR3: CASSARDSHNSPLHF; DNA: TGTGCCAGTAGTGCCCGGGACAGCCATAATTCACCCCTCCACTTT
size: NA; V: TRBV29-1; D: TRBD1; length: 13; J: TRBJ1-3; CDR3: CSVSTGAGNTIYF; DNA: TGCAGCGTCTCTACAGGGGCTGGAAACACCATATATTTT
size: NA; V: TRBV6-6; D: NA; length: 16; J: TRBJ2-2; CDR3: CASRIVGGLNTGELFF; DNA: TGTGCCAGCCGAATCGTCGGCGGACTGAACACCGGGGAGCTGTTTTTT
size: NA; V: TRBV4-3; D: NA; length: 15; J: TRBJ1-1; CDR3: CASSPFIGENTEAFF; DNA: TGCGCCAGCAGCCCCTTCATAGGGGAGAACACTGAAGCTTTCTTT
size: NA; V: TRBV5-1; D: TRBD1; length: 14; J: TRBJ2-5; CDR3: CASTITGQEETQYF; DNA: TGCGCCAGCACCATAACCGGACAGGAGGAGACCCAGTACTTC
size: NA; V: TRBV7-2; D: TRBD1; length: 14; J: TRBJ1-1; CDR3: CASSLRQGGTEAFF; DNA: TGTGCCAGCAGCCTGCGACAGGGTGGTACTGAAGCTTTCTTT
size: NA; V: TRBV20-1; D: NA; length: 11; J: TRBJ2-5; CDR3: CSVGVTETQYF; DNA: TGCAGTGTCGGGGTTACCGAGACCCAGTACTTC
size: NA; V: TRBV5-1; D: NA; length: 13; J: TRBJ2-2; CDR3: CASSRSGAGELFF; DNA: TGCGCCAGCAGCCGGTCAGGGGCCGGGGAGCTGTTTTTT
size: NA; V: TRBV7-2; D: NA; length: 15; J: TRBJ2-6; CDR3: CASSSNRAGANVLTF; DNA: TGTGCCAGCAGCTCCAACAGGGCTGGGGCCAACGTCCTGACTTTC
size: NA; V: TRBV5-6; D: TRBD1; length: 13; J: TRBJ1-2; CDR3: CASSSRTGVGYTF; DNA: TGTGCCAGCAGCTCCCGGACAGGGGTCGGCTACACCTTC
size: NA; V: TRBV19; D: TRBD1; length: 14; J: TRBJ1-2; CDR3: CASRKGQGAYGYTF; DNA: TGTGCCAGTAGGAAGGGACAGGGGGCATATGGCTACACCTTC
size: NA; V: TRBV2; D: TRBD1; length: 15; J: TRBJ2-2; CDR3: CASSRDRGLGGELFF; DNA: TGTGCCAGCAGCCGGGACAGGGGGCTTGGCGGGGAGCTGTTTTTT
size: NA; V: TRBV19; D: NA; length: 16; J: TRBJ2-7; CDR3: CASSLGASQGRGEQYF; DNA: TGTGCCAGTAGTTTGGGAGCCTCACAGGGCCGGGGCGAGCAGTACTTC
size: NA; V: TRBV4-3; D: TRBD2; length: 16; J: TRBJ2-3; CDR3: CASSQDRLAGTDTQYF; DNA: TGCGCCAGCAGCCAAGACAGACTAGCAGGCACAGATACGCAGTATTTT
size: once; V: TRBV5-1; D: NA; length: 14; J: TRBJ2-3; CDR3: CASSLEEGTDTQYF; DNA: TGCGCCAGCAGCTTGGAAGAGGGCACAGATACGCAGTATTTT
size: NA; V: TRBV4-3; D: TRBD2; length: 16; J: TRBJ2-3; CDR3: CASSHRGGPGTDTQYF; DNA: TGCGCCAGCAGCCATCGGGGGGGGCCTGGCACAGATACGCAGTATTTT